Listed below are T cell receptor beta chains from one sample, sequenced in a study of cytotoxic CD8 clonotypes in ibrutinib-treated CLL. Only in-frame clones appear in the TCRdb table, and some are missing; sequencing was by immunoSEQ multiplex PCR. The data hold about 150,000 clones, with 70% to 80% observed a single time. The input for sequencing was PBMCs, taken after 24 months of ibrutinib treatment. The receptors derive from a human donor with chronic lymphocytic leukemia. The CDR3 runs from the conserved cysteine through the conserved F or W. The D gene is left open where the match is weak. Expanded clones are given a class, and other clones once, few, many or no size at all.

>15|-|TRBV28|TRBD1|TRBJ1-4
CASSDTGGSNEKLFF
TGTGCCAGCAGTGACACAGGGGGCTCTAATGAAAAACTGTTTTTT
>13|-|TRBV5-1|-|TRBJ2-7
CASSLERGYEQYF
TGCGCCAGCAGCTTGGAGCGAGGCTACGAGCAGTACTTC
>16|-|TRBV28|-|TRBJ1-1
CASSYPVGGVNTEAFF
TGTGCCAGCAGTTACCCGGTGGGAGGGGTGAACACTGAAGCTTTCTTT
>13|few|TRBV29-1|-|TRBJ2-7
CSVEGAGAYEQYF
TGCAGCGTTGAAGGGGCAGGCGCCTACGAGCAGTACTTC
>17|-|TRBV7-6|TRBD1|TRBJ1-4
CASSPGPRQGRNEKLFF
TGTGCCAGCAGCCCAGGGCCTAGACAGGGGAGAAATGAAAAACTGTTTTTT
>15|-|TRBV27|-|TRBJ1-5
CASSLIWGPNQPQHF
TGTGCCAGCAGCCTCATCTGGGGCCCTAATCAGCCCCAGCATTTT
>13|-|TRBV19|-|TRBJ1-1
CASSMAGQSTAFF
TGTGCCAGTAGTATGGCTGGACAAAGCACGGCTTTCTTT
>14|-|TRBV30|-|TRBJ2-7
CAWSGGGPYHEQYF
TGTGCCTGGAGTGGAGGGGGGCCCTACCACGAGCAGTACTTC
>12|-|TRBV11-2|-|TRBJ2-1
CASSLGIGEQFF
TGTGCCAGCAGCTTAGGCATCGGTGAGCAGTTCTTC
>13|-|TRBV5-1|-|TRBJ2-3
CASSAQPTDTQYF
TGCGCCAGCAGCGCCCAACCCACAGATACGCAGTATTTT
>14|-|TRBV10-3|-|TRBJ1-5
CAISEGLENQPQHF
TGTGCCATCAGTGAGGGTCTCGAAAATCAGCCCCAGCATTTT
>15|-|TRBV18|-|TRBJ2-2
CASSPDATSTGELFF
TGTGCCAGCTCACCAGACGCTACCTCCACCGGGGAGCTGTTTTTT
>17|-|TRBV7-9|TRBD2|TRBJ2-5
CASTWGVGSGAQETQYF
TGTGCCAGCACCTGGGGGGTCGGTAGCGGGGCCCAAGAGACCCAGTACTTC
>15|-|TRBV10-3|TRBD1|TRBJ1-6
CAISETQGAGSPLHF
TGTGCCATCAGTGAGACGCAGGGGGCTGGCTCACCCCTCCACTTT
>17|once|TRBV4-3|-|TRBJ2-6
CASSPDWVASGANVLTF
TGCGCCAGCTCCCCGGACTGGGTCGCCTCTGGGGCCAACGTCCTGACTTTC
>14|-|TRBV5-6|TRBD2|TRBJ2-7
CASSLGQRGAEQYF
TGTGCCAGCAGCTTGGGTCAGCGGGGGGCCGAGCAGTACTTC
>13|-|TRBV11-3|-|TRBJ2-3
CASSPTGADTQYF
TGTGCCAGCAGCCCCACGGGGGCAGATACGCAGTATTTT
>15|-|TRBV7-9|TRBD1|TRBJ2-2
CASSRGQETTGELFF
TGTGCCAGCAGCCGGGGACAGGAGACCACCGGGGAGCTGTTTTTT
>13|-|TRBV5-6|TRBD2|TRBJ2-7
CASSRGLAGEQYF
TGTGCCAGCAGCCGGGGACTAGCGGGGGAGCAGTACTTC
>15|-|TRBV28|TRBD1|TRBJ2-1
CASSPGTGFHNEQFF
TGTGCCAGCAGCCCCGGGACAGGGTTCCACAATGAGCAGTTCTTC
>14|-|TRBV7-9|-|TRBJ2-7
CASTQMEGLGEQYF
TGTGCCAGCACCCAAATGGAGGGGCTCGGCGAGCAGTACTTC
>15|-|TRBV7-6|TRBD2|TRBJ2-5
CASSSPGGVWETQYF
TGTGCCAGCAGCTCCCCGGGGGGGGTGTGGGAGACCCAGTACTTC
>16|-|TRBV27|TRBD1|TRBJ2-5
CASSLHRDRVWETQYF
TGTGCCAGCAGCCTACACCGGGACAGGGTTTGGGAGACCCAGTACTTC
>11|-|TRBV19|TRBD2|TRBJ2-1
CASSRGDEQFF
TGTGCCAGTAGTCGGGGGGATGAGCAGTTCTTC
>16|-|TRBV15|TRBD1|TRBJ2-2
CATARDGDSGTGELFF
TGTGCCACCGCACGGGACGGGGACAGTGGCACCGGGGAGCTGTTTTTT
>13|-|TRBV2|TRBD2|TRBJ2-5
CASSLAGRETQYF
TGTGCCAGCAGTCTAGCGGGTCGGGAGACCCAGTACTTC
>15|many|TRBV4-1|TRBD2|TRBJ2-1
CASSPGLAGANEQFF
TGCGCCAGCAGCCCGGGACTAGCGGGGGCCAATGAGCAGTTCTTC
>12|-|TRBV19|TRBD2|TRBJ2-1
CASRDAGVEQFF
TGTGCCAGTAGGGACGCGGGGGTTGAGCAGTTCTTC
>11|-|TRBV7-2|-|TRBJ2-3
CASTSGDTQYF
TGTGCCAGCACCTCGGGGGATACGCAGTATTTT
>12|-|TRBV4-3|-|TRBJ1-5
CASGTRVQPQHF
TGCGCCAGCGGCACGAGGGTTCAGCCCCAGCATTTT
>13|-|TRBV6-5|TRBD1|TRBJ1-1
CASSRDRTTEAFF
TGTGCCAGCAGCCGGGACAGGACAACTGAAGCTTTCTTT
>14|-|TRBV7-3|TRBD2|TRBJ2-1
CASSFSGRVNEQFF
TGTGCCAGCAGCTTTAGCGGGAGGGTTAATGAGCAGTTCTTC
>14|few|TRBV7-2|-|TRBJ2-1
CASRKLASYNEQFF
TGTGCCAGCAGAAAACTAGCATCCTACAATGAGCAGTTCTTC
>14|-|TRBV19|-|TRBJ2-7
CASSIGLSSYEQYF
TGTGCCAGTAGTATAGGCCTGAGCTCCTACGAGCAGTACTTC
>16|once|TRBV5-1|TRBD1|TRBJ2-7
CASSLGPGTDSYEQYF
TGCGCCAGCAGCTTGGGACCCGGGACAGACTCCTACGAGCAGTACTTC
>14|-|TRBV2|TRBD1|TRBJ1-5
CASSPGQGDQPQHF
TGTGCCAGCAGTCCGGGACAGGGGGATCAGCCCCAGCATTTT
>14|once|TRBV27|-|TRBJ1-5
CASSLSGGDQPQHF
TGTGCCAGCAGTTTATCTGGGGGGGATCAGCCCCAGCATTTT
>14|-|TRBV7-8|TRBD2|TRBJ2-7
CASSPREGTYEQYF
TGTGCCAGCAGCCCGCGGGAGGGCACCTACGAGCAGTACTTC
>15|-|TRBV27|TRBD1|TRBJ2-3
CASRRSGQVTDTQYF
TGTGCCAGCAGGCGTTCGGGACAGGTCACAGATACGCAGTATTTT
>14|-|TRBV9|-|TRBJ2-3
CASSVSVGTDTQYF
TGTGCCAGCAGCGTATCGGTGGGTACAGATACGCAGTATTTT